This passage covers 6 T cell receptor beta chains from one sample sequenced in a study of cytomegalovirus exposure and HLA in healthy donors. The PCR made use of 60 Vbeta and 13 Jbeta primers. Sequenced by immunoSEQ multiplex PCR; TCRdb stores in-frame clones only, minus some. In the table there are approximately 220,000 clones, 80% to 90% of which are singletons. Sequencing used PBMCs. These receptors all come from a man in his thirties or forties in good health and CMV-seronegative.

The CDR3 reads CASSHGGNTQYF. CDR3 coding DNA: TGTGCCAGCAGCCACGGGGGGAATACGCAGTATTTT. This chain joins TRBV25-1 and TRBJ2-3; TRBD2 matches 7 bases. The CDR3 length is 12 residues. The germline gives CDR1 MGHDK, CDR2 SYGVNS. V lost 6 bases to trimming and J lost 7 bases; unmatched junction nucleotides: 4.

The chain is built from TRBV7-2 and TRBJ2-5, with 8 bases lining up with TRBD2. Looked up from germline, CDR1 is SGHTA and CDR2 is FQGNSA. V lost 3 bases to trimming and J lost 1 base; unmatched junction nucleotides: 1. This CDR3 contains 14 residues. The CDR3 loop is CASSFGGAQETQYF. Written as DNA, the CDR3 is TGTGCCAGCAGCTTCGGGGGGGCCCAAGAGACCCAGTACTTC.

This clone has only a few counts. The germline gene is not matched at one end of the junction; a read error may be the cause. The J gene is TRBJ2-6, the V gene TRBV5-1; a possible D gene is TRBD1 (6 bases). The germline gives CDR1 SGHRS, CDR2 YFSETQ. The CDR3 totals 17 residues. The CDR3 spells CASSFRVLLSGASVLTF. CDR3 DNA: TGCGCCAGCAGCTTTAGAGTCCTGTTGTCAGGGGCCAGCGTCCTGACTTTC.

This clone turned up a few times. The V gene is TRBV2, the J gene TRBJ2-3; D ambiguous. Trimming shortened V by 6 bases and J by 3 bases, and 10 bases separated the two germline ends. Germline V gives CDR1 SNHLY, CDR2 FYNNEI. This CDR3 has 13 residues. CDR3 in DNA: TGTGCCAGCAGCCTCCCGAGGACAGATACGCAGTATTTT. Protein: CASSLPRTDTQYF.

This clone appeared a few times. The CDR3 bases are TGCGCCAGCAGCTCCGTAACTAGCGGGGCTGTAAAGACCCAGTACTTC. The encoded protein is CASSSVTSGAVKTQYF. V gene TRBV5-1 combines with J gene TRBJ2-5; TRBD2 matches at 10 bases. This CDR3 comprises 16 residues. V trimming: 3 bases; J trimming: 6 bases; junction bases outside the gene matches: 11. Germline assignment: CDR1 SGHRS and CDR2 YFSETQ.

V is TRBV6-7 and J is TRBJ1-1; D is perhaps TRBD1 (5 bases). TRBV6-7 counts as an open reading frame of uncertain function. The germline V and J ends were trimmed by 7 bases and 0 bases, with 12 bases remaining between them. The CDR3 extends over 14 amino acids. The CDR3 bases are TGTGCCAGCACCTCGGACAACTTGAACACTGAAGCTTTCTTT. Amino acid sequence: CASTSDNLNTEAFF.